The entry below describes one TCR beta chain. The second PCR ran about 6 to 11 cycles with a sample-barcoded 5' primer and J-beta primers. Each cDNA molecule received a tag from a template-switch adaptor that had 12 random nucleotides. TCRdb called the 5' RACE reads again in MiXCR, with one record for every CDR3 protein. Among 800,000 or so distinct CDR3 sequences, roughly 25% were seen once, and the ten largest hold under 4.5%. The entry originates in a study of blood T cells in healthy people across ages. The V gene's germline CDR1 is SQVTM and CDR2 ANQGSEA. Trimming removed 1 base at V and 7 bases at J, with 16 bases between. The CDR3 length is 14 residues. This sample also appeared in a second study, on T cells of mothers and their children.

The sample comprised blood. This chain links TRBV29-1 with TRBJ2-5; D may be TRBD2 (6 bases). The sequence was collected from a boy aged 5-17 years in good health. CDR3 amino acids: CSVEVNVVGGTQYF. The CDR3 nucleotides read TGCAGCGTTGAAGTGAACGTGGTGGGAGGGACCCAGTACTTC.